The 32 T cell receptor beta chains listed next were all sequenced from one sample in a study of cytomegalovirus exposure and HLA in healthy donors. The PCR made use of 60 Vbeta and 13 Jbeta primers. Sequencing was performed with immunoSEQ multiplex PCR; in TCRdb, only in-frame clones are kept and a portion is missing. The table shows over 130,000 clones, with 75% to 90% occurring only once. Sequencing was performed on PBMCs. Receptors were obtained from a female donor in good health and CMV-seronegative.

This sequence joins TRBV30 and TRBJ1-1; the D gene is possibly TRBD1 (6 bases). Trimming removed 5 bases at V and 6 bases at J, with 10 bases between. The CDR3 is 11 amino acids. Looked up from germline, CDR1 is GTSNPN and CDR2 is SVGIG (reference sequence). DNA for the CDR3: TGTGCCTGGGAGGGGGGGCCTGAAGCTTTCTTT. Translation gives CAWEGGPEAFF.

V gene TRBV5-6 combines with J gene TRBJ2-7; perhaps TRBD2 as D (6 bases). The CDR3 length is 14 residues. V shed 0 bases and J shed 5 bases, with 12 bases lying between them. CDR1 and CDR2 (germline): SGHDT, YYEEEE. Written as DNA, the CDR3 is TGTGCCAGCAGCTTGGAGGAGGGACGGGACGAGCAGTACTTC. Protein sequence: CASSLEEGRDEQYF.

V gene TRBV5-1 combines with J gene TRBJ2-1, with TRBD2 identical over 9 bases. CDR1 and CDR2 (germline): SGHRS, YFSETQ. With V trimmed by 0 bases and J by 5 bases, 3 bases remained unmatched. The CDR3 runs 15 residues. The CDR3, as DNA: TGCGCCAGCAGCTTGGGGGCTAGCGGGAACAATGAGCAGTTCTTC. Translated: CASSLGASGNNEQFF.

Comment on this clone: Other DNA sequences in this specimen translate into the identical CDR3. This rearrangement joins TRBV5-4 to TRBJ2-7, with 11 bases fitting TRBD2. The germline V gene has CDR1 SGHNT and CDR2 YYREEE (reference sequence). The CDR3 loop spans 15 amino acids. V lost 0 bases to trimming and J lost 3 bases; unmatched junction nucleotides: 2. In DNA form, the CDR3 reads TGTGCCAGCAGCTTGGCCGGGACTAGCGGCTACGAGCAGTACTTC. As protein: CASSLAGTSGYEQYF.

The chain uses TRBV28 and TRBJ1-5, with 8 bases lining up with TRBD1. The CDR3 is 16 residues long. V gave up 5 bases and J gave up 4 bases; unmatched junction bases: 10. Germline loops: CDR1 MDHEN, CDR2 SYDVKM. The CDR3 region is CASSALPGQDNQPQHF. CDR3 coding DNA: TGTGCCAGCAGTGCCCTCCCGGGACAGGATAATCAGCCCCAGCATTTT.

The chain carries TRBV6-6 and TRBJ2-1, with 9 bases identical to TRBD1. V shed 6 bases and J 8 bases; nucleotides not matched to a gene: 14. The CDR3 consists of 16 residues. Germline-derived CDR1 and CDR2 are MNHNY and SVGAGI (reference sequence). The CDR3 sequence: CASSLKPGQGGYEQFF. The CDR3 nucleotides read TGTGCCAGCAGCCTTAAACCGGGACAGGGAGGTTATGAGCAGTTCTTC.

This clone appeared once. The rearrangement links TRBV10-3 to TRBJ2-7; tentatively, D is TRBD2 (6 bases). The CDR3 runs 15 residues. Germline values: CDR1 ENHRY, CDR2 SYGVKD. The V end was cut by 7 bases, the J end by 2 bases, with 18 bases between. The CDR3 DNA follows: TGTGCCATCACTGACCCAACTAGCATAGCCTACGAGCAGTACTTC. Its translation is CAITDPTSIAYEQYF.

The gene calls are TRBV7-8 and TRBJ2-3; the match to TRBD2 covers 8 bases. This CDR3 is built from 15 residues. With 1 base clipped from V and 4 bases from J, the junction kept 4 bases outside the gene matches. In germline, CDR1 is SGHVS, CDR2 FQNEAQ. The CDR3 DNA sequence: TGTGCCAGCAGCTTAGAAGCGGGAGAAGCAGATACGCAGTATTTT. Translation gives CASSLEAGEADTQYF.

The chain joins TRBV5-8 to TRBJ2-7; D possibly corresponds to TRBD1 (5 bases). V lost 2 bases, J lost 0 bases, and 9 bases lay in between. CDR3 length: 14 residues. Germline lookup yields CDR1 SGHTS and CDR2 YDEGEE. CDR3 residues: CASSLRQSSYEQYF. The CDR3 DNA follows: TGTGCCAGCAGCTTAAGACAGAGCTCCTACGAGCAGTACTTC.

J is TRBJ1-2 and V is TRBV7-2; no reliable D call. CDR1 and CDR2 (germline): SGHTA, FQGNSA. V lost 3 bases and J lost 6, with 11 bases in between. The CDR3 runs to 13 residues. CDR3 sequence reads: CASSFRQNNGYTF. For the CDR3, the DNA is TGTGCCAGCAGCTTTCGCCAGAACAATGGCTACACCTTC.

The chain couples TRBV30 to TRBJ1-2; the D gene is possibly TRBD1 (5 bases). Deletions cut 1 base from V and 1 base from J, with 7 bases between. The germline CDR1 and CDR2 sequences are GTSNPN and SVGIG (reference sequence). The CDR3 runs 13 residues. As DNA, the CDR3 is TGTGCCTGGAGTGAGGGGAATAACTATGGCTACACCTTC. This codes for CAWSEGNNYGYTF. Combining the CDR3 with reference TRBV30 and TRBJ1-2 gives the whole variable domain SQTIHQWPATLVQPVGSPLSLECTVEGTSNPNLYWYRQAAGRGLQLLFYSVGIGQISSEVPQNLSASRPQDRQFILSSKKLLLSDSGFYLCAWSEGNNYGYTFGSGTRLTVV.

The table lists this clone with a count of one. The chain carries TRBV7-2 and TRBJ2-7; D ambiguous. V lost 5 bases, J lost 0 bases, and 11 bases lay in between. The CDR3 covers 14 residues. The V gene's germline CDR1 is SGHTA and CDR2 FQGNSA. The CDR3 here is CASSAGGSSYEQYF. Written as DNA, the CDR3 is TGTGCCAGCAGCGCCGGTGGTAGCTCCTACGAGCAGTACTTC.

This chain links TRBV27 with TRBJ2-3; 14 positions agree with TRBD2. Trimming took 4 bases from V and 6 from J; bases not matched to a gene: 15. The CDR3 sequence is 19 residues long. Germline V gene data show CDR1 as MNHEY and CDR2 as SMNVEV (reference sequence). DNA for the CDR3: TGTGCCAGCAGTTCCCCGGGACTAGCGGGAGTTTTGGGTCTGGATACGCAGTATTTT. It encodes CASSSPGLAGVLGLDTQYF.

CDR3 in amino acids: CASSYVQGTSETQYF. The CDR3 DNA follows: TGTGCCAGCAGTTACGTTCAGGGTACATCGGAGACCCAGTACTTC. The chain recombines TRBV6-6 with TRBJ2-5, with D perhaps TRBD1 (5 bases). CDR1 is MNHNY and CDR2 is SVGAGI in the germline V gene (reference sequence). V was pared by 2 bases and J by 5 bases, with 15 bases between. The length of the CDR3 is 15 residues.

The V and J genes are TRBV29-1 and TRBJ2-3; D uncertain. This CDR3 is 12 amino acids long. Per the germline V gene, CDR1 is SQVTM and CDR2 is ANQGSEA. The V end lost 5 bases, the J end lost 0 bases, and 6 bases lay between the germline ends. CDR3: CSVIASTDTQYF. In nucleotides, the CDR3 is TGCAGCGTTATAGCTAGCACAGATACGCAGTATTTT.

This sequence joins TRBV9 and TRBJ1-1; no reliable D call. Germline V CDR1 and CDR2: SGDLS, YYNGEE. The CDR3 totals 15 residues. Trimming took off 5 bases at V and 1 base at J, with 15 bases between the two ends. For the CDR3, the DNA is TGTGCCAGCAGTCCTACTAGACTCCGGAACACTGAAGCTTTCTTT. As protein: CASSPTRLRNTEAFF. Complete variable domain (other parts from reference TRBV9 and TRBJ1-1): DSGVTQTPKHLITATGQRVTLRCSPRSGDLSVYWYQQSLDQGLQFLIQYYNGEERAKGNILERFSAQQFPDLHSELNLSSLELGDSALYFCASSPTRLRNTEAFFGQGTRLTVV.

Worth noting for this clone: One end of the junction fails to match germline, which may point to a read error. The rearrangement joins TRBV7-9 to TRBJ1-1; no clear D gene. This CDR3 comprises 12 residues. CDR1 is SEHNR, CDR2 FQNEAQ, per germline (reference sequence). The CDR3 DNA reads as TGTTCCAGCAAGGGAGGCCCTCCTGAAGCTTTCTTT. It translates to CSSKGGPPEAFF.

The chain employs TRBV7-2 and TRBJ2-1, with 7 bases aligning to TRBD2. Germline V lookup: CDR1 SGHTA, CDR2 FQGNSA. The CDR3 spans 18 residues. V trimming: 1 base; J trimming: 1 base; junction bases outside the gene matches: 10. Here the CDR3 DNA reads TGTGCCAGCAGCTTAGATGGGTCTAGCGGATTTTCCTACAATGAGCAGTTCTTC. It translates to CASSLDGSSGFSYNEQFF.

This chain links TRBV11-2 with TRBJ1-1; TRBD1 aligns across 8 bases. Germline CDR1 SGHAT, CDR2 FQNNGV. This CDR3 region has 16 residues. V lost 5 bases to trimming and J lost 0 bases; unmatched junction nucleotides: 8. This chain's CDR3 is CASSEIGQGLNTEAFF. The CDR3 DNA is TGTGCCAGCAGCGAAATCGGACAGGGACTGAACACTGAAGCTTTCTTT.

This chain uses TRBV25-1 with TRBJ1-1; perhaps TRBD1 as D (5 bases). With 3 bases removed from V and 3 bases from J, the gap between germline ends came to 14 bases. From germline, CDR1 is MGHDK and CDR2 SYGVNS. The CDR3 sequence is 15 residues long. CDR3 in DNA: TGTGCCAGCAGTGATTGGGACTCCGGGTACACTGAAGCTTTCTTT. Its protein product is CASSDWDSGYTEAFF.

This clone is deemed medium-sized (0.01 to 0.1%). V and J are TRBV7-6 and TRBJ1-2; tentatively, D is TRBD1 (5 bases). V lost 0 bases and J 3 bases, leaving 14 bases between the germline ends. This CDR3 is built from 16 residues. Germline values: CDR1 SGHVS, CDR2 FNYEAQ. In nucleotides, the CDR3 is TGTGCCAGCAGCTTAGCTGTAGGGGCCCACGACTATGGCTACACCTTC. This sequence encodes CASSLAVGAHDYGYTF.

The chain recombines TRBV6-5 with TRBJ2-3, with TRBD1 matching over 9 bases. The length of the CDR3 is 16 residues. Per the germline V gene, CDR1 is MNHEY and CDR2 is SVGAGI. The trim removed 4 bases at V and 2 bases at J, leaving 7 bases unmatched. Here the CDR3 DNA reads TGTGCCAGCAGTTTCCGGACAGGGGAAGTCACAGATACGCAGTATTTT. Its translation is CASSFRTGEVTDTQYF.

In this sample, this clone turned up once. The chain joins TRBV5-1 to TRBJ2-1; TRBD2 matches 12 bases. CDR3 length equals 19 residues. Per germline, CDR1 SGHRS and CDR2 YFSETQ. V gave up 1 base and J gave up 0 bases; unmatched junction bases: 8. CDR3 residues: CASSLTLAGGISSYNEQFF. As DNA, the CDR3 is TGCGCCAGCAGCTTGACGCTAGCGGGAGGGATAAGCTCCTACAATGAGCAGTTCTTC.

The rearrangement links TRBV5-1 to TRBJ2-2; 10 bases agree with TRBD1. J lost 8 bases, V lost 4 bases, and 11 bases had no gene match. The length of the CDR3 is 16 residues. The germline V gene has CDR1 SGHRS and CDR2 YFSETQ. The CDR3 DNA is TGCGCCAGCAGCCCCTGGGGACAGGGGACTCCGGGGGAGCTGTTTTTT. This sequence encodes CASSPWGQGTPGELFF.

This clone was recorded at least ten times. The chain has TRBV11-2 and TRBJ1-4; a possible D gene is TRBD1 (5 bases). Germline V gene data show CDR1 as SGHAT and CDR2 as FQNNGV. This CDR3 is built from 13 residues. Trimming shortened V by 3 bases and J by 7 bases, and 9 bases separated the two germline ends. CDR3 in amino acids: CASSFAGPEKLFF. The DNA of the CDR3 is TGTGCCAGCAGCTTCGCAGGGCCTGAAAAACTGTTTTTT.

This clone appeared once. The V call is TRBV10-3, the J call TRBJ1-5; possible D gene TRBD1, 6 bases. The CDR3 spans 14 residues. The V gene lost 7 bases and the J gene lost 4 bases, with 14 bases spanning the gap. Looked up from germline, CDR1 is ENHRY and CDR2 is SYGVKD. Written as DNA, the CDR3 is TGTGCCATCAAAGGCCGACAGGAGAATCAGCCCCAGCATTTT. This codes for CAIKGRQENQPQHF.

This sequence joins TRBV5-4 and TRBJ2-3; 8 positions match TRBD2. CDR3 length: 15 residues. Germline V gives CDR1 SGHNT, CDR2 YYREEE (reference sequence). V was pared by 0 bases and J by 4 bases, with 4 bases of the junction left unmatched. The CDR3 bases are TGTGCCAGCAGCTTGGGAGCGGGAGCGGCAGATACGCAGTATTTT. This gives the protein CASSLGAGAADTQYF.

This chain joins TRBV7-9 and TRBJ2-1, with a possible D match to TRBD2 (5 bases). The CDR3 runs to 17 residues. With 2 bases removed from V and 5 bases from J, the gap between germline ends came to 19 bases. The germline V gene has CDR1 SEHNR and CDR2 FQNEAQ (reference sequence). CDR3 sequence: CASSLPFRWESNNEQFF. The CDR3 DNA sequence: TGTGCCAGCAGCTTACCCTTCCGGTGGGAGTCCAACAATGAGCAGTTCTTC.

This CDR3 reads CATTSNPGKGYNEQFF. In nucleotides, the CDR3 is TGTGCCACCACATCAAACCCAGGGAAGGGGTACAATGAGCAGTTCTTC. This chain uses TRBV19 with TRBJ2-1; TRBD1 is a possible D gene (5 bases). Trimming pared 10 bases from V and 4 bases from J, leaving 23 bases between. Germline lookup yields CDR1 LNHDA and CDR2 SQIVND (reference sequence). This CDR3 is 16 amino acids long.

The CDR3 region is CASSFGQGDPLEEYF. The CDR3 DNA sequence: TGTGCCAGCAGTTTCGGACAGGGTGATCCTTTGGAGGAGTACTTC. The chain is built from TRBV6-5 and TRBJ2-7; TRBD1 matches 8 bases. The CDR3 has 15 residues. Trimming cost V 4 bases and J 11 bases; bases outside gene matches: 16. From germline, CDR1 is MNHEY and CDR2 SVGAGI.

The chain is built from TRBV5-1 and TRBJ2-1; 9 positions match TRBD1. The CDR3 contains 15 residues. After removal of 0 bases from V and 8 bases from J, the junction contained 6 bases not matched to a gene. Germline CDR1 SGHRS, CDR2 YFSETQ. The CDR3 nucleotides are TGCGCCAGCAGCTTGGGACAGGGGGTATTCGATGAGCAGTTCTTC. It codes for CASSLGQGVFDEQFF.

J is TRBJ2-7 and V is TRBV27; a weak D match, TRBD1 (5 bases). The germline V and J ends were trimmed by 7 bases and 4 bases, with 20 bases remaining between them. Per the germline V gene, CDR1 is MNHEY and CDR2 is SMNVEV (reference sequence). The CDR3 is made up of 15 amino acids. The CDR3 reads CASTDQGFPLYEQYF. The CDR3 DNA reads TGTGCCAGCACCGACCAGGGATTCCCTCTTTACGAGCAGTACTTC.